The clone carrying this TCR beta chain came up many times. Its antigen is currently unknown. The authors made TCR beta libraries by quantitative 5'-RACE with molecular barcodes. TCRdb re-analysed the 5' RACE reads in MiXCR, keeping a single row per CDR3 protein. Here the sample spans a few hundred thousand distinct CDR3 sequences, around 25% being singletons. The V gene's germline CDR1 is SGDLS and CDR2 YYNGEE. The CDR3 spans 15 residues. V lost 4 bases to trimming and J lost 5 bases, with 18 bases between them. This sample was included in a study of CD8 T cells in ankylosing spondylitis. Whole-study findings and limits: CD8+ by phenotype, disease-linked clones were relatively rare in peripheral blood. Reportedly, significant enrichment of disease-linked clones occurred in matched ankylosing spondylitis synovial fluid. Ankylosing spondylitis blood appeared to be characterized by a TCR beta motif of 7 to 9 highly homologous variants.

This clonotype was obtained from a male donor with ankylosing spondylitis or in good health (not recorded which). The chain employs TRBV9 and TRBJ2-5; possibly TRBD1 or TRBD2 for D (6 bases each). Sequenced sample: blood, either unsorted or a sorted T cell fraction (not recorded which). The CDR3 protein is CASSRGAGAGETQYF. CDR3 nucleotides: TGTGCCAGCAGCCGAGGCGCAGGGGCGGGGGAGACCCAGTACTTC. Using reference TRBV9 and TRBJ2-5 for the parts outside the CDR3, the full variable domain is DSGVTQTPKHLITATGQRVTLRCSPRSGDLSVYWYQQSLDQGLQFLIQYYNGEERAKGNILERFSAQQFPDLHSELNLSSLELGDSALYFCASSRGAGAGETQYFGPGTRLLVL.